Here is one TCR beta chain with its context. Primers included in the PCR were 60 Vbeta and 13 Jbeta primers. Sequencing was performed with immunoSEQ multiplex PCR; in TCRdb, only in-frame clones are kept and a portion is missing. The sample yields 150,000 to 200,000 clones, 68% seen once. The entry originates in a study of cytomegalovirus exposure and HLA in healthy donors. The germline V gene has CDR1 MDHEN and CDR2 SYDVKM. V was trimmed by 6 bases and J by 0 bases, leaving 12 bases between them. The CDR3 sequence is 14 residues long. The rearrangement joins TRBV28 to TRBJ2-7; perhaps TRBD1 as D (5 bases). This clonotype was obtained from a woman aged 18-35 years in good health and CMV-seropositive. The sequencing input was PBMCs. CDR3 in amino acids: CASSLRGFSYEQYF. DNA for the CDR3: TGTGCCAGCAGCCTTAGGGGATTCTCCTACGAGCAGTACTTC.